What follows are 24 T cell receptor beta chains derived from one specimen sequenced in a study of T-cell reconstitution after alpha-beta-depleted transplantation in children. TCRbeta library preparation incorporated unique molecular identifiers. TCRdb fed the PCR reads into MiXCR, producing one record per CDR3 protein. The sample holds over 100,000 distinct CDR3 sequences, 7.5% to 9% seen once. The material sequenced was PBMCs, taken before TCRalphabeta/CD19-depleted stem cell transplant. The receptors here all came from a boy between 2 and 10 years old with acute lymphoblastic leukemia, due to receive a stem cell transplant.

This clonotype was recorded a few times. V and J are TRBV20-1 and TRBJ1-1; D possibly corresponds to TRBD1 (5 bases). CDR3 length equals 10 residues. In germline, CDR1 is DFQATT, CDR2 SNEGSKA (reference sequence). The germline V and J ends were trimmed by 5 bases and 7 bases, with 8 bases remaining between them. This CDR3 reads CSALRVEAFF. The CDR3 DNA sequence: TGCAGTGCTCTCAGGGTTGAAGCTTTCTTT.

This clonotype showed up just a few times. The chain is built from TRBV20-1 and TRBJ1-5; D perhaps matches TRBD1 (6 bases). Germline CDR1 and CDR2: DFQATT and SNEGSKA (reference sequence). With 2 bases removed from V and 6 bases from J, the gap between germline ends came to 14 bases. The length of the CDR3 is 14 residues. The DNA of the CDR3 is TGCAGTGCTAGACCAGGGGATGTCGCTCAGCCCCAGCATTTT. It translates to CSARPGDVAQPQHF.

The V call is TRBV10-3, the J call TRBJ1-1; TRBD1 might be the D (6 bases). CDR1 and CDR2 (germline): ENHRY, SYGVKD. The CDR3 is 13 residues long. V was cut by 5 bases and J by 5 bases, with 12 bases left in between. The CDR3 DNA reads as TGTGCCATCAGTCATTTACAGGGTACTGAAGCTTTCTTT. It encodes CAISHLQGTEAFF.

This clonotype has a count of ten or more. The J gene is TRBJ2-3, the V gene TRBV7-3; 10 positions match TRBD2. This CDR3 is built from 16 residues. Germline-derived CDR1 and CDR2 are SGHTA and FQGTGA. V lost 5 bases, J lost 2 bases, and 7 bases stayed unmatched. The CDR3 region has the DNA TGTGCCAGCAGCAATCTAGCGGGGGCGACCACAGATACGCAGTATTTT. Amino acids: CASSNLAGATTDTQYF.

The rearrangement uses TRBV20-1 and TRBJ2-1; TRBD1 might be the D (5 bases). The CDR3 totals 18 residues. The germline V and J ends were trimmed by 4 bases and 0 bases, with 22 bases remaining between them. Germline V gene lookup returns CDR1 DFQATT and CDR2 SNEGSKA (reference sequence). As DNA, the CDR3 is TGCAGTGCTATCAATTCTGACAGATCCTCTAGCTCCTACAATGAGCAGTTCTTC. It encodes CSAINSDRSSSSYNEQFF.

About this clonotype: A read error may be the cause here, since a much bigger clone is one base away. The V call is TRBV11-2, the J call TRBJ2-3; 10 positions match TRBD2. V lost 3 bases to trimming and J lost 2 bases; unmatched junction nucleotides: 2. From germline, CDR1 is SGHAT and CDR2 FQNNGV. The CDR3 consists of 15 residues. CDR3 loop: CASSFSGGNTDTQYF. DNA of the CDR3: TGTGCCAGCAGCTTTAGCGGGGGGAACACAGATACGCAGTATTTT.

The chain employs TRBV7-9 and TRBJ1-1; 7 bases agree with TRBD1. The junction had 8 bases not matched to a gene; V was cut back by 5 bases and J by 5 bases. The CDR3 is 14 residues long. CDR1 SEHNR and CDR2 FQNEAQ come from the germline V gene (reference sequence). For the CDR3, the DNA is TGTGCCAGCAGCCCCAGGGGGGGCAGGACTGAAGCTTTCTTT. This encodes CASSPRGGRTEAFF. Supplemented by reference TRBV7-9 and TRBJ1-1, the full variable domain reads DTGVSQNPRHKITKRGQNVTFRCDPISEHNRLYWYRQTLGQGPEFLTYFQNEAQLEKSRLLSDRFSAERPKGSFSTLEIQRTEQGDSAMYLCASSPRGGRTEAFFGQGTRLTVV.

This clonotype was counted only a few times. V and J are TRBV2 and TRBJ1-6, with no clear D. The CDR3 has 12 amino acids. CDR1 is SNHLY, CDR2 FYNNEI, per germline. The germline V and J ends were trimmed by 7 bases and 10 bases, with 11 bases remaining between them. The CDR3 reads CASTGGSSPLHF. DNA of the CDR3: TGTGCCAGCACTGGTGGGTCCTCACCCCTCCACTTT.

This clonotype was observed at least ten times. This sequence joins TRBV7-6 and TRBJ2-7; D uncertain. This CDR3 is 14 amino acids long. V lost 3 bases and J lost 1, with 10 bases in between. Germline V gene sequence: CDR1 SGHVS, CDR2 FNYEAQ. CDR3 in amino acids: CASSLLGTSYEQYF. The CDR3 nucleotides read TGTGCCAGCAGCTTGCTCGGCACTTCCTACGAGCAGTACTTC.

This clonotype was seen more than once but under ten times. V is TRBV20-1 and J is TRBJ2-1, with 12 bases matching TRBD2. V lost 7 bases and J lost 7; bases outside the gene matches: 11. This CDR3 has 15 residues. Germline V gene lookup returns CDR1 DFQATT and CDR2 SNEGSKA (reference sequence). The chain's CDR3 is CSVVLLAGGFNEQFF. For the CDR3, the DNA is TGCAGTGTCGTCCTCCTAGCGGGGGGGTTTAATGAGCAGTTCTTC.

In its sample, this clonotype was seen a few times. The chain combines TRBV7-9 with TRBJ1-2; unclear D gene. Per germline, CDR1 SEHNR and CDR2 FQNEAQ (reference sequence). V was pared by 1 base and J by 6 bases, with 15 bases between. This CDR3 contains 15 residues. CDR3 nucleotides: TGTGCCAGCAGCTTAGGGAGCCGAGCGCGGGATGGCTACACCTTC. It encodes CASSLGSRARDGYTF.

This clonotype was counted between two and nine times. The chain recombines TRBV20-1 with TRBJ1-2, with D uncertain. Germline V gene lookup returns CDR1 DFQATT and CDR2 SNEGSKA (reference sequence). The V gene lost 6 bases and the J gene lost 3 bases, with 11 bases spanning the gap. The CDR3 runs 12 residues. In DNA, the CDR3 is TGCAGTGCGGCCAGGATTGACTATGGCTACACCTTC. Protein sequence: CSAARIDYGYTF.

This clonotype was found a few times. V gene TRBV20-1 combines with J gene TRBJ1-1; TRBD1 might be the D (5 bases). This CDR3 is built from 13 residues. CDR1 DFQATT and CDR2 SNEGSKA come from the germline V gene (reference sequence). Trimming shortened V by 3 bases and J by 6 bases, and 14 bases separated the two germline ends. CDR3 sequence reads: CSASRDSYAEAFF. The CDR3 DNA is TGCAGTGCTAGCCGTGACAGTTATGCTGAAGCTTTCTTT.

J is TRBJ2-3 and V is TRBV20-1; D perhaps matches TRBD2 (7 bases). The germline CDR1 and CDR2 sequences are DFQATT and SNEGSKA (reference sequence). CDR3 size: 14 residues. The V gene lost 0 bases and the J gene lost 4 bases, with 11 bases spanning the gap. For the CDR3, the DNA is TGCAGTGCTAGAGATTGGGGGGGCGCAGATACGCAGTATTTT. As protein: CSARDWGGADTQYF.

This clonotype was observed at least ten times. The chain joins TRBV5-1 to TRBJ1-6; maybe TRBD1 (6 bases). V dropped 0 bases and J dropped 9 bases, with 13 bases sitting between them. The CDR3 has 15 residues. CDR1 and CDR2 (germline): SGHRS, YFSETQ. In DNA form, the CDR3 reads TGCGCCAGCAGCTTGGAGGGTCAGGGGTTTTCACCCCTCCACTTT. As protein: CASSLEGQGFSPLHF.

This clonotype was seen more than once but under ten times. The chain is built from TRBV7-2 and TRBJ1-1; no clear D. CDR1 is SGHTA and CDR2 is FQGNSA in the germline V gene. The V end was cut by 4 bases, the J end by 10 bases, with 16 bases between. This CDR3 spans 13 amino acids. CDR3 amino acids: CASSYRRSIGAFF. The CDR3 DNA follows: TGTGCCAGCAGCTATCGCCGCAGTATAGGAGCTTTCTTT.

In DNA form, the CDR3 reads TGTGCCAGCAGCTTTTCGAGCGGGCCCCAGCATTTT. This gives the protein CASSFSSGPQHF. This chain uses TRBV13 with TRBJ1-5, with no clear D. Germline V gene data show CDR1 as PRHDT and CDR2 as FYEKMQ (reference sequence). This CDR3 contains 12 residues. The V end was cut by 3 bases, the J end by 9 bases, with 9 bases between.

In this sample, this clonotype turned up many times. The V call is TRBV27, the J call TRBJ2-7; a possible D gene is TRBD1 (5 bases). The CDR3 covers 15 residues. In germline, CDR1 is MNHEY, CDR2 SMNVEV (reference sequence). The ends were cut back, 5 bases at V and 3 bases at J, with 17 bases in the middle. The CDR3 DNA reads TGTGCCAGCAGTCCCCCAGGGAATTCCTTCTACGAGCAGTACTTC. This codes for CASSPPGNSFYEQYF.

This clonotype has at least ten counts. The chain combines TRBV20-1 with TRBJ2-7, with TRBD2 matching 12 bases. CDR3 length: 18 amino acids. Trimming at V came to 3 bases and at J to 5 bases, leaving 17 bases not matched to a gene. Germline CDR1 reads DFQATT; CDR2 reads SNEGSKA (reference sequence). CDR3 protein: CSARVNRLAGARKDEQYF. CDR3 bases: TGCAGTGCTAGGGTCAACAGACTAGCGGGGGCGAGAAAGGACGAGCAGTACTTC.

This clonotype was recorded a few times. V gene TRBV20-1 combines with J gene TRBJ2-7; weak D call: TRBD2 (5 bases). Germline V CDR1 and CDR2: DFQATT, SNEGSKA (reference sequence). The CDR3 is 12 residues long. This CDR3 reads CSRGASPYEQYF. The DNA for the CDR3 is TGCAGCCGGGGAGCCAGCCCCTACGAGCAGTACTTC.

The chain links TRBV12-3 or TRBV12-4 to TRBJ1-2, with no clear D. This CDR3 is built from 12 residues. V was cut by 1 base and J by 8 bases, with 8 bases left in between. CDR3 coding DNA: TGTGCCAGCAGTTTAGAGCGGACGGGCTACACCTTC. Translation: CASSLERTGYTF.

This clonotype was found many times. The V call is TRBV27, the J call TRBJ2-2; 13 bases align to TRBD2. The CDR3 length is 15 residues. Germline-derived CDR1 and CDR2 are MNHEY and SMNVEV (reference sequence). After removal of 5 bases from V and 7 bases from J, the junction contained 4 bases not matched to a gene. Here the CDR3 reads CASSLGLAGIGELFF. The CDR3 region has the DNA TGTGCCAGCAGTCTGGGACTAGCGGGAATCGGGGAGCTGTTTTTT.

V gene TRBV20-1 combines with J gene TRBJ2-2, with a tentative D call TRBD1 (5 bases). Germline V gene sequence: CDR1 DFQATT, CDR2 SNEGSKA (reference sequence). The CDR3 covers 13 residues. V lost 2 bases, J lost 2 bases, and 6 bases lay in between. This CDR3 reads CSARQGNTGELFF. The CDR3 region has the DNA TGCAGTGCTAGACAGGGTAACACCGGGGAGCTGTTTTTT.

This clonotype was recorded many times. The rearrangement joins TRBV3-1 to TRBJ1-1; 9 bases fit TRBD1. Germline V gene data show CDR1 as LGHDT and CDR2 as YNNKEL (reference sequence). V lost 4 bases, J lost 1 base, and 4 bases stayed unmatched. This CDR3 is 15 amino acids long. The CDR3 nucleotides are TGTGCCAGCAGCCGCACAGGGGGCCAGAACACTGAAGCTTTCTTT. It translates to CASSRTGGQNTEAFF.